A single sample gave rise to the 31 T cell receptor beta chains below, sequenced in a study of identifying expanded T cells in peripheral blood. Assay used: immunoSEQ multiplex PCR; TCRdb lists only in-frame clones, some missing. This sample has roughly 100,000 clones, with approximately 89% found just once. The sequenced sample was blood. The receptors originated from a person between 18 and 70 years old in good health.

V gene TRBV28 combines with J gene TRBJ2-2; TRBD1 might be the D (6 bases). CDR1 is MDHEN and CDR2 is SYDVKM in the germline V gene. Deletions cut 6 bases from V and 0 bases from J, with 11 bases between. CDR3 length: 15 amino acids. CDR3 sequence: CASRWTVTNTGELFF. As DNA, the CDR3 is TGTGCCAGCAGGTGGACAGTAACGAACACCGGGGAGCTGTTTTTT.

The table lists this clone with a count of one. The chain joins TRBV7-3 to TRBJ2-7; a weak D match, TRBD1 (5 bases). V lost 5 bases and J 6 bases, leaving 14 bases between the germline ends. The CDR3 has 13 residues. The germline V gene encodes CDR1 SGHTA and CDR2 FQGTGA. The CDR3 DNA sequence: TGTGCCAGCAGCCTGACAGTACTCGGCGAGCAGTACTTC. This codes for CASSLTVLGEQYF.

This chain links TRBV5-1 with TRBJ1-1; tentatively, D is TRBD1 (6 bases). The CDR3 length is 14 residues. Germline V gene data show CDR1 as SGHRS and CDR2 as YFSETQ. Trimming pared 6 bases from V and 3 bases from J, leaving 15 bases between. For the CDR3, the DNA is TGCGCCAGCACCAAGCCTGGACAGTACACTGAAGCTTTCTTT. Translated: CASTKPGQYTEAFF.

CDR3 DNA: TGTGCCAGTACACCCCTGGGGGGGGCCCCGGGCGCTGAAGCTTTCTTT. Translation: CASTPLGGAPGAEAFF. The J gene is TRBJ1-1, the V gene TRBV19, with D possibly matching TRBD1 (6 bases). V lost 7 bases and J 6 bases, leaving 24 bases between the germline ends. The CDR3 consists of 16 residues. CDR1 is LNHDA, CDR2 SQIVND, per germline (reference sequence).

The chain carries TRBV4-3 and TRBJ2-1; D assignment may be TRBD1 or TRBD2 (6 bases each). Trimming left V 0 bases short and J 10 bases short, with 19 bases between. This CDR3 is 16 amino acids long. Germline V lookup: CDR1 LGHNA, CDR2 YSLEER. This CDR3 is CASSQDFTGASGEQFF. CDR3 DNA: TGCGCCAGCAGCCAAGATTTTACGGGGGCGTCGGGGGAGCAGTTCTTC.

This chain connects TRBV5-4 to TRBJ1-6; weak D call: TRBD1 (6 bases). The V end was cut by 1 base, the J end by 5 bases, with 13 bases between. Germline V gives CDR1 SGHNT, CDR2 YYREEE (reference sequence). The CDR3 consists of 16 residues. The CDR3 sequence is CASSLRAGQNNSPLHF. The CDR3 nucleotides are TGTGCCAGCAGCTTGAGGGCGGGACAAAATAATTCACCCCTCCACTTT.

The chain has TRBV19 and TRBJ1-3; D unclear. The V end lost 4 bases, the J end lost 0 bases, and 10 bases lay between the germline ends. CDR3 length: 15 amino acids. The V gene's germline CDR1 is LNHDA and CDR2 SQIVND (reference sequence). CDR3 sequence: CASSTGRSSGNTIYF. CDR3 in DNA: TGTGCCAGTAGTACTGGACGGAGCTCTGGAAACACCATATATTTT.

CDR3 loop: CASSSISGTEAFF. In nucleotides, the CDR3 is TGTGCCAGCAGTTCGATTTCGGGAACTGAAGCTTTCTTT. The V call is TRBV28, the J call TRBJ1-1; unclear D gene. The CDR3 runs 13 residues. Per germline, CDR1 MDHEN and CDR2 SYDVKM. V was trimmed by 4 bases and J by 5 bases, leaving 11 bases between them.

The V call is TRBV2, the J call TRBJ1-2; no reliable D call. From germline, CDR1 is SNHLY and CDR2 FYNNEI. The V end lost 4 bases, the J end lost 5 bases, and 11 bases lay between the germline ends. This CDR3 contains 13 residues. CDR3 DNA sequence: TGTGCCAGCAGTGTACGCGAGTTATATGGCTACACCTTC. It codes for CASSVRELYGYTF.

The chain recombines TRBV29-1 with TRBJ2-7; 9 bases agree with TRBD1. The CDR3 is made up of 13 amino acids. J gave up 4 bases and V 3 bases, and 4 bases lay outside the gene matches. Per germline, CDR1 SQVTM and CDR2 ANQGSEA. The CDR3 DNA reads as TGCAGCGTTGAGGGACAGGGTCTTTACGAGCAGTACTTC. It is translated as CSVEGQGLYEQYF.

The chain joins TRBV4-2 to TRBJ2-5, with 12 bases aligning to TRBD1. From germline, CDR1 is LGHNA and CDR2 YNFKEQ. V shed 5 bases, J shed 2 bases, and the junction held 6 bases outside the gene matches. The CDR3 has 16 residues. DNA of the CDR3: TGTGCCAGCAGCTCGGGACAGGGGGCTACGCAAGAGACCCAGTACTTC. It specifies CASSSGQGATQETQYF.

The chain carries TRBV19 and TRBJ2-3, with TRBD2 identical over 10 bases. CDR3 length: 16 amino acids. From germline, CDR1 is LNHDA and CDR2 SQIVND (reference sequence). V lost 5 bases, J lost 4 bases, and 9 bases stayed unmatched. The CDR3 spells CASSRGLAEKADTQYF. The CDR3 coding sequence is TGTGCCAGTAGTCGCGGACTAGCGGAGAAGGCAGATACGCAGTATTTT.

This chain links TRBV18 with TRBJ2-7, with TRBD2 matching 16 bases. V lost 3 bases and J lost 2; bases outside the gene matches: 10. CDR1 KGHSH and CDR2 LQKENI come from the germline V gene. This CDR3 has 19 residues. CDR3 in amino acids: CASSPRGPGLAGGAYEQYF. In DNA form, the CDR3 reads TGTGCCAGCTCACCTCGGGGGCCGGGACTAGCGGGAGGGGCCTACGAGCAGTACTTC.

The CDR3 region is CASSDWLAGNEQFF. The CDR3 nucleotides read TGTGCCAGCAGTGACTGGCTAGCGGGGAATGAGCAGTTCTTC. This rearrangement joins TRBV2 to TRBJ2-1, with 9 bases matching TRBD2. J lost 7 bases, V lost 3 bases, and 4 bases had no gene match. Looked up from germline, CDR1 is SNHLY and CDR2 is FYNNEI. CDR3 length equals 14 residues.

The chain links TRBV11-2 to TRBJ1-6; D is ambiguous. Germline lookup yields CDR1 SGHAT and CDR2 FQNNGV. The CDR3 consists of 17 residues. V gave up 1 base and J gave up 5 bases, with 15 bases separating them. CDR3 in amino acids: CASSLGFTFGDNSPLHF. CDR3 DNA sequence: TGTGCCAGCAGCTTAGGGTTCACGTTCGGGGATAATTCACCCCTCCACTTT.

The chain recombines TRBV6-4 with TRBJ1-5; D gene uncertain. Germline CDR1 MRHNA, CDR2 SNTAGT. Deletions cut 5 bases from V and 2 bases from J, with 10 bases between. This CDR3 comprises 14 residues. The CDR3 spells CASSPVMGNQPQHF. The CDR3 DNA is TGTGCCAGCAGTCCGGTTATGGGCAATCAGCCCCAGCATTTT.

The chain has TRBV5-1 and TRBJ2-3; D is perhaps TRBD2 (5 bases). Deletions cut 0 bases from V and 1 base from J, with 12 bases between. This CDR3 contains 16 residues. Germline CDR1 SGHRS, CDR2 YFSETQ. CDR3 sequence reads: CASSLAPGVGTDTQYF. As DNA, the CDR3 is TGCGCCAGCAGCTTGGCCCCCGGGGTGGGCACAGATACGCAGTATTTT. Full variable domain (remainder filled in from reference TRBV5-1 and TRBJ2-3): KAGVTQTPRYLIKTRGQQVTLSCSPISGHRSVSWYQQTPGQGLQFLFEYFSETQRNKGNFPGRFSGRQFSNSRSEMNVSTLELGDSALYLCASSLAPGVGTDTQYFGPGTRLTVL.

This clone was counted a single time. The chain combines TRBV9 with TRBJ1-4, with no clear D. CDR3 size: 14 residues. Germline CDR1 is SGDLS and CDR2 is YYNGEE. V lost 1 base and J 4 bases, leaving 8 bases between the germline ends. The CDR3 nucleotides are TGTGCCAGCAGCGTATCACAGATTAATGAAAAACTGTTTTTT. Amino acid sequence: CASSVSQINEKLFF.

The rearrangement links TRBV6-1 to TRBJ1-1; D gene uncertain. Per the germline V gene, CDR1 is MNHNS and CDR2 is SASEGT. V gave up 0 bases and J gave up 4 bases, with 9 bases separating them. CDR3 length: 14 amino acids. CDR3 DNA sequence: TGTGCCAGCAGTGAAGCACGGGGAGGCACTGAAGCTTTCTTT. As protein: CASSEARGGTEAFF.

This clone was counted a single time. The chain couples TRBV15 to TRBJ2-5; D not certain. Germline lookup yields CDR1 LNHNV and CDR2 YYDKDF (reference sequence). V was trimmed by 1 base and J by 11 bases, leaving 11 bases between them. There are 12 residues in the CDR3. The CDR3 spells CATSRASSRQYF. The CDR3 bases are TGTGCCACCAGCAGAGCGTCGAGTCGGCAGTACTTC.

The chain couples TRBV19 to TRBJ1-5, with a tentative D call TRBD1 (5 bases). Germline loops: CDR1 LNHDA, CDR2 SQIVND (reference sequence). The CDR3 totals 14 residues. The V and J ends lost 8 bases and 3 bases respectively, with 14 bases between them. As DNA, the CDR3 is TGTGCCAGTCGACCCGGGGCAGACAATCAGCCCCAGCATTTT. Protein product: CASRPGADNQPQHF.

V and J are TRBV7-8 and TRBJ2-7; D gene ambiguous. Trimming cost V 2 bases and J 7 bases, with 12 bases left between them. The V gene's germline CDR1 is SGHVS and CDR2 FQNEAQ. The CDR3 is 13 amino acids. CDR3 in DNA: TGTGCCAGCAGCTTAAATTCGGTACGGGAGCAGTACTTC. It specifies CASSLNSVREQYF.

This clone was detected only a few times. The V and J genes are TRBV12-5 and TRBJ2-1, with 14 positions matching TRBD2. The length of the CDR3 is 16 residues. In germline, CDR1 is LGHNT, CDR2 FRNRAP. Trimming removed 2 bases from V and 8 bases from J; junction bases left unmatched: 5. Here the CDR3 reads CASGLPTSGGVDEQFF. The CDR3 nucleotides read TGTGCTAGTGGTTTGCCGACTAGCGGGGGGGTCGATGAGCAGTTCTTC.

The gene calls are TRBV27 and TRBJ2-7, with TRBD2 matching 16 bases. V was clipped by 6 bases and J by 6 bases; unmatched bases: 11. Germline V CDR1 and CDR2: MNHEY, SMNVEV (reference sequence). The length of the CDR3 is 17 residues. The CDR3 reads CASRRPGLAGGPSEQYF. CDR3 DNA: TGTGCCAGCAGGCGCCCGGGACTAGCGGGAGGGCCCAGCGAGCAGTACTTC.

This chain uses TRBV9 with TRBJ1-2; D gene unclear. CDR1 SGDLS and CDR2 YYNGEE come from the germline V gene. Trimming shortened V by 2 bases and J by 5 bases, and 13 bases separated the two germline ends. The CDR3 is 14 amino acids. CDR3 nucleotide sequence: TGTGCCAGCAGCGTCCCCAGGACCCAGTATGGCTACACCTTC. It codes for CASSVPRTQYGYTF.

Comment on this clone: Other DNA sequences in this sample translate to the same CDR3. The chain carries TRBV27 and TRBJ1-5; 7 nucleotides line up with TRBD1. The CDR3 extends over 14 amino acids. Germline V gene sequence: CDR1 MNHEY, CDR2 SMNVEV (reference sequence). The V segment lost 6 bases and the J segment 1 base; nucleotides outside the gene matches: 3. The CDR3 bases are TGTGCCAGCAGCCTACAGGGGAGCAATCAGCCCCAGCATTTT. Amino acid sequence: CASSLQGSNQPQHF.

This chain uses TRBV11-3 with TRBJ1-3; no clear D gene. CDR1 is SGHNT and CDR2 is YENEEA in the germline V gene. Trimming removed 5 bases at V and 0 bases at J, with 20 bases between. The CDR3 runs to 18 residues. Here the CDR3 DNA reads TGTGCCAGCAGCCATACTAAATGGAGGTCAGGCTCTGGAAACACCATATATTTT. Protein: CASSHTKWRSGSGNTIYF.

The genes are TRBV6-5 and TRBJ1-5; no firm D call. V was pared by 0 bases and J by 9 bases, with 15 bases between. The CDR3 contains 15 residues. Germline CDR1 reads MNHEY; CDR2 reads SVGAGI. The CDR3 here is CASSYSKGPRSPQHF. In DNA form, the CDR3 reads TGTGCCAGCAGTTACTCGAAAGGACCTAGGTCGCCCCAGCATTTT.

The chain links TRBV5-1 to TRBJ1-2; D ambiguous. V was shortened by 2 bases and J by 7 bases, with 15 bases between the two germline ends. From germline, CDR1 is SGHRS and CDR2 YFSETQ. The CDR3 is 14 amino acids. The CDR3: CASSLLEDSGGYTF. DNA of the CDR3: TGCGCCAGCAGCTTACTGGAAGACTCTGGTGGCTACACCTTC.

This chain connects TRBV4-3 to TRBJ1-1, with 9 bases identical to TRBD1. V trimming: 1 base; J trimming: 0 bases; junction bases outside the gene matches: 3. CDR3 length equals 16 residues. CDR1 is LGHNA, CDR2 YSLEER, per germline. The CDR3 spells CASSQATGGLNTEAFF. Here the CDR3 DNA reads TGCGCCAGCAGCCAAGCGACAGGGGGATTGAACACTGAAGCTTTCTTT.

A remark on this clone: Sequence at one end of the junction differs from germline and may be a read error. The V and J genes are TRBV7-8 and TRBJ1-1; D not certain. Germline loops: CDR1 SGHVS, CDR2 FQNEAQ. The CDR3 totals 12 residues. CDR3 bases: TGTGCCAGCAGCCCTGGACCTGGGGAGAGGGTCTTT. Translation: CASSPGPGERVF.